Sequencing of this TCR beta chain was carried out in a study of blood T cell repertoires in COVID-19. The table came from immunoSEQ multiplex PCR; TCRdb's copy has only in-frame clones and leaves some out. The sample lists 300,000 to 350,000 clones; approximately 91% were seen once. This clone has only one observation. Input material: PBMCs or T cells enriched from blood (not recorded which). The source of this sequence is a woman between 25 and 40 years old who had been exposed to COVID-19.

The CDR3 reads CASSESGTGGMSPLHF. CDR3 DNA: TGCGCCAGCAGTGAATCGGGGACAGGGGGTATGTCACCCCTCCACTTT. V usage is TRBV10-2 and J usage is TRBJ1-6, with 11 bases matching TRBD1. The CDR3 covers 16 residues. Germline CDR1 reads WSHSY; CDR2 reads SAAADI. V was clipped by 3 bases and J by 10 bases; unmatched bases: 8.